This T cell receptor (beta chain) was captured in a study of human T cells and chemical hapten exposure. For the study at large: Weekly scalp doses of diphenylcyclopropenone were given to patients during the approximately 23-week study. Overall study findings and caveats: DPC sensitization left the count of TCRs above 1 in 1000 unchanged.

Time point reported: pre-sensitization, week 0. Treatment denoted: therapeutic diphenylcyclopropenone sensitization with weekly scalp DPC. Unseparated into fractions, whole blood served as the source from which total RNA was extracted. This clonotype has more than one count but fewer than ten. The antigen is undetermined. Unique molecular identifiers were affixed to discrete cDNA molecules within the library. MiXCR, applied by TCRdb to the RACE reads, yields one record per CDR3 protein. The data contain about 250,000 distinct CDR3 sequences, around 7.7% of them singletons. CDR3 length: 13 residues. Germline V gene lookup returns CDR1 ENHRY and CDR2 SYGVKD. Between the trimmed V and J ends, which lost 3 bases and 5 bases, there was a span of 9 bases.

Sequenced here: whole blood, sampled in connection with sensitization to the hapten diphenylcyclopropenone (DPC). This sequence originates from a man in his late teens or twenties with alopecia areata. Some clones in this sample may be carry-over from other donors' samples. The rearrangement links TRBV10-3 to TRBJ2-3; TRBD1 is a possible D gene (5 bases). The CDR3 region has the DNA TGTGCCATCAGTGACGGAAGGGGAGATACGCAGTATTTT. It codes for CAISDGRGDTQYF.